This TCR beta chain was sequenced in a study of CD8 T cells in Susac syndrome. The overall study: Treatment status at blood draw for the Susac syndrome patients was therapy-naive, corticosteroids, or intravenous immunoglobulin alone.

Study results and caveats: It was acknowledged in the study that the number of individuals who were included in its TCR sequencing and HLA analysis was relatively small.

RNA in amounts of about 0.5 to 1 ug was reverse transcribed with random hexamers. TCRdb analysed the immunoSEQ multiplex PCR reads with MiXCR anew, one entry per CDR3 protein. This table holds around 81,000 distinct CDR3 sequences, about 94% found once. The ends were cut back, 3 bases at V and 3 bases at J, with 12 bases in the middle. The V gene's germline CDR1 is SQVTM and CDR2 ANQGSEA. This CDR3 is 13 amino acids long. The Susac syndrome patients fit the recently defined diagnostic criteria for definite or probable disease. Of note for this clonotype: The antigen remains unidentified.

The chain uses TRBV29-1 and TRBJ2-7, with D possibly matching TRBD1 (6 bases). This TCR derives from a human donor with Susac syndrome. The sequenced sample consisted of CD8+ T cells from PBMCs. This chain's CDR3 is CSVDRGIGYEQYF. CDR3 in DNA: TGCAGCGTTGATAGGGGGATAGGCTACGAGCAGTACTTC.